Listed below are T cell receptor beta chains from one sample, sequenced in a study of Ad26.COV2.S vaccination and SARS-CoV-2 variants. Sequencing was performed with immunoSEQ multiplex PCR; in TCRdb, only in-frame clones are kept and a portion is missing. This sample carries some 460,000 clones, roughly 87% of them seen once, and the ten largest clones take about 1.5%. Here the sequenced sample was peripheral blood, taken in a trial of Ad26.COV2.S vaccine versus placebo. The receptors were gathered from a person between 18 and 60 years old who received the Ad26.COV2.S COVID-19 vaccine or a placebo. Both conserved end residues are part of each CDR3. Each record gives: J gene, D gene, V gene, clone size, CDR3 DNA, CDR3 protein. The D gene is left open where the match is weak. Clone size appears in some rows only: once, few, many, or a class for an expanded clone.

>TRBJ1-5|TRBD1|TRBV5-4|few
TGTGCCAGCAGCTTTCAGGGGGCCGGTCAGCCCCAGCATTTT
CASSFQGAGQPQHF
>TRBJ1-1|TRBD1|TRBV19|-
TGTGCCAGTAAAACTGGCTATGGGACAGAGAACACTGAAGCTTTCTTT
CASKTGYGTENTEAFF
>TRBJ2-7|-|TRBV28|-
TGTGCCAGCAGTTCCAACCGTGTCCCCTACGAGCAGTACTTC
CASSSNRVPYEQYF
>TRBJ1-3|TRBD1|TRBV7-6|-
TGTGCCAGCAGCTTAGCGGGGACAGGTGATGGAAACACCATATATTTT
CASSLAGTGDGNTIYF
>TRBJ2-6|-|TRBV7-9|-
TGTGCCAGCAGCTTGACCGGGGTTTCTGGGGCCAACGTCCTGACTTTC
CASSLTGVSGANVLTF
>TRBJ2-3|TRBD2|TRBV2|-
TGTGCCAGCAGGCGGACTAGCGGAATTATGGATACGCAGTATTTT
CASRRTSGIMDTQYF
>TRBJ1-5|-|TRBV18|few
TGTGCCAGCTCACCAAATTTCGGAAGCAATCAGCCCCAGCATTTT
CASSPNFGSNQPQHF
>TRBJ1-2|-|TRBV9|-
TGTGCCAGCAGCGGCGAGGGCTACACCTTC
CASSGEGYTF
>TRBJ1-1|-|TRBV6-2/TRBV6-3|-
TGTGCCAGCAGTTCGTTGAGTAGCGGTGGAACTGAAGCTTTCTTT
CASSSLSSGGTEAFF
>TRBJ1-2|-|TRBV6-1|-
TGTGCCAGCAGTGAACTCGGGGGCCTCTATGGCTACACCTTC
CASSELGGLYGYTF
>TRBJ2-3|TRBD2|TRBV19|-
TGTGCCAGTAGCTCTAGCGGGAGTCGAGATACGCAGTATTTT
CASSSSGSRDTQYF
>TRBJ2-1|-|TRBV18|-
TGTGCCAGCTCGCCCGGGGTAGGGAGTTCCTACAATGAGCAGTTCTTC
CASSPGVGSSYNEQFF
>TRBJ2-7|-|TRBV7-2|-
TGTGCCAGCAGCTTAGATTATGGCGGGTATTCCTACGAGCAGTACTTC
CASSLDYGGYSYEQYF
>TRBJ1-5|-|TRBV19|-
TGTGCCAGTAATACCCAAGGACGGGATAGCAATCAGCCCCAGCATTTT
CASNTQGRDSNQPQHF
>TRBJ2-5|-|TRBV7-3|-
TGTGCCAGCAGCGCCGAGGGACTCTCATCCGAGACCCAGTACTTC
CASSAEGLSSETQYF
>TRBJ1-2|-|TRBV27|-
TGTGCCAGCAGTTTCCAGGGGATTTCGTCGGATGGCTACACCTTC
CASSFQGISSDGYTF
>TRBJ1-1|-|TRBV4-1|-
TGCGCCAGCAGCCAAGGTGACATGAGGTCTTTGAACACTGAAGCTTTCTTT
CASSQGDMRSLNTEAFF
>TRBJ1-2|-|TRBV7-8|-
TGTGCCAGCAGCTTAGCGCGGGCAGGGGCAAACTATGGCTACACCTTC
CASSLARAGANYGYTF
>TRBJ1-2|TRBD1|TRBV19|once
TGTGCCAGTAGTCCCCGGGACAGGGCAGGCTACACCTTC
CASSPRDRAGYTF
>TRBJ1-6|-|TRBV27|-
TGTGCCAGCAGTTACTACACTAATTCACCCCTCCACTTT
CASSYYTNSPLHF
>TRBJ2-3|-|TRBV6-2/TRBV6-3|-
TGTGCCAGCAGCCGGGGCCAGAGAGATACGCAGTATTTT
CASSRGQRDTQYF
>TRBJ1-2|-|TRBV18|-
TGTGCCAGCTCACCGGCTGCAGGGGTCGGCTACACCTTC
CASSPAAGVGYTF
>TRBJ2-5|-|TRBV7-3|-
TGTGCCAGTACCCGTAATCCCGGAGAGACCCAGTACTTC
CASTRNPGETQYF
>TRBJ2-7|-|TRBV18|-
TGTGCCAGCTCACCAGGGCGATCCGAGCAGTACTTC
CASSPGRSEQYF
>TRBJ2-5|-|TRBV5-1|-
TGCGCCAGCAGAGGGTCAGCGGGTCAAGAGACCCAGTACTTC
CASRGSAGQETQYF
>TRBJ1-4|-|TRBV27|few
TGTGCCAGCAGTTTATCGGGTGAAAAACTGTTTTTT
CASSLSGEKLFF
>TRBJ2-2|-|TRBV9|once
TGTGCCAGCAGCGTAGGAGTAGTAGGGGTCGGGGAGCTGTTTTTT
CASSVGVVGVGELFF
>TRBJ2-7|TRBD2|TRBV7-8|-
TGTGCCAGCAGCTTAGCGGTGAGCGGGAGCTCCTACGAGCAGTACTTC
CASSLAVSGSSYEQYF
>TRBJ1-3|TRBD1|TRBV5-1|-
TGCGCCAGCAGCCCCCTACGTCCCGGGACAGGTACCTCTGGAAACACCATATATTTT
CASSPLRPGTGTSGNTIYF
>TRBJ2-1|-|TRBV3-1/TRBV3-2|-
TGTGCCAGCAGCCAGATACAGTACAATGAGCAGTTCTTC
CASSQIQYNEQFF
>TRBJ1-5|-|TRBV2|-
TGTGCCAGCAGTGTTAGACCGAAGTTCAATCAGCCCCAGCATTTT
CASSVRPKFNQPQHF
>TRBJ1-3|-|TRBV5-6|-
TGTGCCAGCAGCTTGGTTGGGGGAAACACCATATATTTT
CASSLVGGNTIYF
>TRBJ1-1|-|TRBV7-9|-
TGTGCCAGCAGGGACCAACTGCCGAACACTGAAGCTTTCTTT
CASRDQLPNTEAFF
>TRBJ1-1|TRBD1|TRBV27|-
TGTGCCAGCGGCATCGACAGGGGGTTCTCCGAAGCTTTCTTT
CASGIDRGFSEAFF
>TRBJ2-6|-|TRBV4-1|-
TGCGCCAGCAGCCAAGATCGGTTCGTTTACAGGGCTGGGGCCAACGTCCTGACTTTC
CASSQDRFVYRAGANVLTF
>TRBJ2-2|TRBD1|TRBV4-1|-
TGCGCCAGCAGCCTACAGGGGCCCGGGGAGCTGTTTTTT
CASSLQGPGELFF
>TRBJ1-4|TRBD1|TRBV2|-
TGTGCCAGCAGCCCACAGGGGGCAGGGGAAAAACTGTTTTTT
CASSPQGAGEKLFF
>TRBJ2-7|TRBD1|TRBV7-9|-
TGTGCCAGCAGCTTAGCCCCCGGGACAGAGAACTACGAGCAGTACTTC
CASSLAPGTENYEQYF
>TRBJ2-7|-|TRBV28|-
TGTGCCAGCAGTCGAAAGAACGAGCAGTACTTC
CASSRKNEQYF
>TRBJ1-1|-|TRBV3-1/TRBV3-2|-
TGTGCCAGCAGCCAAGTAAACAGCCAGTTTGAAGCTTTCTTT
CASSQVNSQFEAFF
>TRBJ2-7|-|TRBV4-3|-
TGCGCCAGCAGCCAAGCCCTGGGACTCCACTCCTACGAGCAGTACTTC
CASSQALGLHSYEQYF
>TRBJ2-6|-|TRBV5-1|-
TGCGCCAGCAGCTTGGCCTTACTTGGGGCCAACGTCCTGACTTTC
CASSLALLGANVLTF
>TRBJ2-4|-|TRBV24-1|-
TGTGCCACCAGTGATTTCTTGGGGGCACCTATCGCCAAAAACATTCAGTACTTC
CATSDFLGAPIAKNIQYF
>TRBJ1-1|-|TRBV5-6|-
TGTGCCAGCAGCCGGGACCGCGCGGCTGTGAACACTGAAGCTTTCTTT
CASSRDRAAVNTEAFF
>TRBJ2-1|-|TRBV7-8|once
TGTGCCAGCAGCCCAAACACGGCAGATTCCTCAGGGAATGAGCAGTTCTTC
CASSPNTADSSGNEQFF
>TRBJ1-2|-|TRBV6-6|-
TGTGCCAGCAGTTACGTTTCGGTTAACTATGGCTACACCTTC
CASSYVSVNYGYTF
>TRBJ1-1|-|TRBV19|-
TGTGCCAGTAGTATACGGGGGACTGAAGCTTTCTTT
CASSIRGTEAFF
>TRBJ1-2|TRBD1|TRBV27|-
TGTGCCAGCAGTTTATACAGGGGCTATGGCTACACCTTC
CASSLYRGYGYTF
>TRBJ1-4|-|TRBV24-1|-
TGTGCCACCAGTGATTCACTCAGGGCGAGCGATACTAATGAAAAACTGTTTTTT
CATSDSLRASDTNEKLFF
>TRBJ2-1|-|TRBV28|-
TGTGCCGGCGGGCCGGCTTACAATGAGCAGTTCTTC
CAGGPAYNEQFF
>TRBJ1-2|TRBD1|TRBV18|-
TGTGCCAGCTCACCCCTGACAGGGAACTATGGCTACACCTTC
CASSPLTGNYGYTF
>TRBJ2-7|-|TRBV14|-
TGTGCCAGCAGCCAAACCCTTCGCCAGCGAGGGAGTACCAGCTCCTACGAGCAGTACTTC
CASSQTLRQRGSTSSYEQYF